This T cell receptor beta chain stems from a study of early T cells in non-severe SARS-CoV-2 infection (dated by TCRdb to the early 2020s). Background for the entire study: Because TCR sequencing relied on bulk RNA taken from unsorted whole blood, pairing of alpha and beta chains was not possible. Paper-wide results and their limitations: VDJdb matching was skewed toward anti-spike CD8 responses and likely underestimated virus-specific expansions by missing private and CD4 specificities.

From its cysteine to its phenylalanine, the CDR3 spans 20 amino acids. Only the CDR3 DNA stays, 60 bases, in frame from base 1. This clonotype was counted at least ten times. Its recognized antigen is unknown. No base qualities exist here, and no much larger clone lies one base off it. The library was built by means of 5' RACE. The instrument was a NextSeq 500. In the TCR library protocol, unique molecular identifiers were attached to individual cDNA molecules to correct for PCR bias and sequencing error. TCR alpha and beta chains were both sequenced, and the abundances of alpha and beta sequences in each sample were closely correlated with each other. As for how the authors treated the data: Decombinator V4 was used to perform V gene, J gene and CDR3 annotation of TCR sequences. TCRs were defined as expanded if a significant change between any two time points was detected under a Poisson model with p below 0.0001. Abundances of TCRs were expressed as counts per million after normalisation to the total number of TCRs sequenced in each sample. MAIT TCRs were defined by TRAV1-2 paired with TRAJ12, TRAJ20 or TRAJ33, and iNKT TCRs by TRAV10 paired with TRAJ18. VDJdb, accessed on 1 November 2021, was searched for TCRs annotated for CMV, EBV and SARS-CoV-2, and TCRs annotated for more than one antigen were excluded. Through fastp at Q25 and MiXCR, TCRdb rebuilt clones from the public reads, retaining in-frame beta chains. All rows with the same CDR3 protein become a single entry with the most common DNA and genes. TCRdb assigned the V and J calls; the authors' analysis was not used. The sample table records around 70,000 distinct CDR3 sequences; approximately 9% of these occur just once. The ten largest clones represent 3.2% of the sample.

This was a case-control study nested in a cohort of healthcare workers in London, UK, who had nasopharyngeal swab PCR tests and blood samples taken every week. Healthcare workers were enrolled in the week of the UK lockdown, from 23 to 31 March 2020, and were followed every week for up to about 15 weeks. This sequence was found in an adult who was a healthcare worker with PCR-confirmed SARS-CoV-2 infection or an uninfected control (not recorded which). The sample taken for sequencing was whole blood. Recombination connected TRBV1 to TRBJ2-2; the table's D call, TRBD2, has no DNA check behind it. TRBV1 is listed as a pseudogene. The CDR3 protein is CTSRNQSGLAGGFGTGELFF. The nucleotide sequence reads TGCACCAGCAGAAACCAAAGCGGGCTAGCGGGAGGTTTCGGGACCGGGGAGCTGTTTTTT.